The 12 T cell receptor beta chains below were found in one sample sequenced in a study of shared clonotypes between healthy human individuals. Sequencing used immunoSEQ multiplex PCR; TCRdb keeps in-frame clones, though not all of them. The table lists roughly 850,000 clones, 90% to 98% of them singletons. Naive CD8 cells lacked CD45RO and underwent positive selection for CCR7, leaving out terminally differentiated effector memory CD45RA+ cells. Sequencing was carried out using naive CD8+ T cells sorted from blood. The receptors were gathered from a man between 25 and 39 years old in good health.

The genes are TRBV6-1 and TRBJ1-3; D is undetermined. Trimming took off 9 bases at V and 0 bases at J, with 12 bases between the two ends. This CDR3 region has 14 residues. Germline CDR1 and CDR2: MNHNS and SASEGT. The chain's CDR3 is CASREADSGNTIYF. The CDR3, as DNA: TGTGCCAGTCGGGAGGCCGACTCTGGAAACACCATATATTTT.

This chain uses TRBV13 with TRBJ2-1; D is unclear. CDR1 is PRHDT, CDR2 FYEKMQ, per germline (reference sequence). The CDR3 is made up of 13 amino acids. The V end was cut by 3 bases, the J end by 4 bases, with 7 bases between. This CDR3 is CASSFNPYNEQFF. CDR3 DNA: TGTGCCAGCAGCTTTAATCCTTACAATGAGCAGTTCTTC.

The genes are TRBV28 and TRBJ2-1; the D is unclear. Trimming removed 3 bases at V and 5 bases at J, with 14 bases between. Per germline, CDR1 MDHEN and CDR2 SYDVKM. The CDR3 runs to 15 residues. The CDR3 spells CASSFFVTANNEQFF. DNA of the CDR3: TGTGCCAGCAGTTTTTTTGTCACAGCTAACAATGAGCAGTTCTTC.

V is TRBV7-8 and J is TRBJ2-7, with 8 bases identical to TRBD1. CDR1 and CDR2 (germline): SGHVS, FQNEAQ. CDR3 length: 16 amino acids. V was clipped by 1 base and J by 3 bases; unmatched bases: 8. This chain's CDR3 is CASSLEGRGPVYEQYF. CDR3 sequence (DNA): TGTGCCAGCAGCTTAGAAGGCAGGGGGCCGGTCTACGAGCAGTACTTC.

The J gene is TRBJ2-3, the V gene TRBV6-5, with unresolved D. CDR3 length: 15 amino acids. V was cut by 5 bases and J by 2 bases, with 14 bases left in between. The V gene's germline CDR1 is MNHEY and CDR2 SVGAGI. CDR3 amino acids: CASSLTLTSTDTQYF. In DNA, the CDR3 is TGTGCCAGCAGTCTTACCCTAACTTCCACAGATACGCAGTATTTT.

The genes are TRBV4-1 and TRBJ1-5; the D is unclear. V was pared by 5 bases and J by 1 base, with 12 bases between. The CDR3 has 15 residues. CDR1 is MGHRA, CDR2 YSYEKL, per germline. The CDR3 reads CASSLTEISNQPQHF. In DNA form, the CDR3 reads TGCGCCAGCAGCTTAACAGAAATCAGCAATCAGCCCCAGCATTTT.

This clone was detected once. A read error may account for a junction end that differs from germline. V gene TRBV7-7 combines with J gene TRBJ2-1; 9 bases are shared with TRBD2. The CDR3 contains 15 residues. The germline V gene has CDR1 SSHAT and CDR2 FNYEAQ (reference sequence). Written as DNA, the CDR3 is TGTGCTAGCAGCTCCGTTAGCGGGAGAAACAATGAGCAGTTCTTC. This translates into CASSSVSGRNNEQFF.

The rearrangement uses TRBV28 and TRBJ1-5, with D hard to call. This CDR3 contains 14 residues. Trimming stripped 6 bases from V and 0 bases from J, with 9 bases between. CDR1 is MDHEN, CDR2 SYDVKM, per germline. The CDR3 is CASREFYSNQPQHF. The CDR3 DNA follows: TGTGCCAGCAGGGAGTTCTATAGCAATCAGCCCCAGCATTTT.

The chain employs TRBV7-9 and TRBJ2-7; 10 nucleotides line up with TRBD1. In germline, CDR1 is SEHNR, CDR2 FQNEAQ (reference sequence). The J segment lost 5 bases and the V segment lost 5 bases, leaving 12 bases of the junction unmatched. CDR3 size: 16 residues. This CDR3 reads CASSPRSGQGINEQYF. The CDR3 DNA follows: TGTGCCAGCAGCCCGCGCTCGGGACAGGGGATTAACGAGCAGTACTTC. The entire variable domain, with the rest obtained from reference TRBV7-9 and TRBJ2-7, is as follows: DTGVSQNPRHKITKRGQNVTFRCDPISEHNRLYWYRQTLGQGPEFLTYFQNEAQLEKSRLLSDRFSAERPKGSFSTLEIQRTEQGDSAMYLCASSPRSGQGINEQYFGPGTRLTVT.

As to this clone: Other nucleotide sequences in the sample specify the same CDR3. This sequence joins TRBV15 and TRBJ2-2; D remains unclear. The CDR3 loop spans 12 amino acids. The ends were cut back, 0 bases at V and 6 bases at J, with 2 bases in the middle. Looked up from germline, CDR1 is LNHNV and CDR2 is YYDKDF (reference sequence). The DNA for the CDR3 is TGTGCCACCAGCAGAGATTCCGGGGAGCTGTTTTTT. Encoded protein: CATSRDSGELFF.

V is TRBV21-1 and J is TRBJ2-2; the D segment call TRBD2 is taken from the table without a DNA check. TRBV21-1 is a recognized pseudogene. CDR3 length: 19 residues. The CDR3, as DNA: TGTGCCAGCACCTATCTATCCGGCGGCTGGGAGATCAACACCGGGGAGCTGTTTTTT. This codes for CASTYLSGGWEINTGELFF.

The chain links TRBV7-3 to TRBJ1-1; D gene uncertain. This CDR3 contains 14 residues. The germline V and J ends were trimmed by 5 bases and 4 bases, with 14 bases remaining between them. Germline V CDR1 and CDR2: SGHTA, FQGTGA. The CDR3 sequence is CASSPDSGSTEAFF. The CDR3 DNA reads TGTGCCAGCAGCCCGGACTCGGGGTCCACTGAAGCTTTCTTT.